The next 26 T cell receptor beta chains were all read from a single sample in a study of T cells expressing NK-cell markers. From its re-call of the 5' RACE reads, TCRdb lists each CDR3 protein once, without DNA. The sample yields under 600,000 distinct CDR3 sequences, of which the top ten take up around 1.4%. Material: blood T cells: a sorted CD56 or NKG2C T cell subset, CD4+ or CD8+ T cells, or bulk PBMC T cells (not recorded which). These receptor sequences come from a woman in her forties or fifties in good health.

V usage is TRBV10-3 and J usage is TRBJ2-7; TCRdb's D gene call, TRBD2, goes unchecked for lack of DNA. The CDR3 has 16 residues. Looked up from germline, CDR1 is ENHRY and CDR2 is SYGVKD. CDR3 amino acids: CAISARLAGSNYEQYF.

The genes are TRBV19 and TRBJ2-1; with no DNA, the TCRdb D assignment of TRBD2 cannot be verified. The CDR3 is 12 residues long. Germline V gives CDR1 LNHDA, CDR2 SQIVND (reference sequence). CDR3 sequence reads: CASSSRLAEQFF.

The V and J genes are TRBV19 and TRBJ2-3; TCRdb reports TRBD2, a call that lacks DNA to check it against. The CDR3 sequence is 15 residues long. The germline gives CDR1 LNHDA, CDR2 SQIVND (reference sequence). Here the CDR3 reads CASSAAGGKTDTQYF. The whole variable domain, filled in from reference TRBV19 and TRBJ2-3, reads DGGITQSPKYLFRKEGQNVTLSCEQNLNHDAMYWYRQDPGQGLRLIYYSQIVNDFQKGDIAEGYSVSREKKESFPLTVTSAQKNPTAFYLCASSAAGGKTDTQYFGPGTRLTVL.

This chain uses TRBV25-1 with TRBJ2-1; the D call from TCRdb, TRBD1, cannot be confirmed without DNA. CDR1 is MGHDK, CDR2 SYGVNS, per germline. This CDR3 is built from 16 residues. The CDR3 is CASSKSTGRRDNEQFF.

The rearrangement joins TRBV9 to TRBJ2-5; TCRdb gives TRBD1 as the D gene, but with no DNA this cannot be confirmed. The germline gives CDR1 SGDLS, CDR2 YYNGEE. This CDR3 contains 14 residues. The CDR3 reads CASSVDRTRETQYF.

J is TRBJ2-5 and V is TRBV18; TCRdb reports TRBD1, a call that lacks DNA to check it against. This CDR3 has 15 amino acids. Germline lookup yields CDR1 KGHSH and CDR2 LQKENI. The CDR3: CASSLLGTAQETQYF.

The chain carries TRBV5-1 and TRBJ2-1; TCRdb lists TRBD2, though no DNA is available to test this call. This CDR3 has 15 amino acids. Germline V gene data show CDR1 as SGHRS and CDR2 as YFSETQ. The CDR3 loop is CASSFLAGIDNEQFF.

This sequence joins TRBV29-1 and TRBJ1-1; TCRdb returns TRBD1, unconfirmable since there is no DNA. Germline V CDR1 and CDR2: SQVTM, ANQGSEA. The CDR3 runs 14 residues. This chain's CDR3 is CSVAFALFNTEAFF.

This sequence joins TRBV10-3 and TRBJ2-2. The CDR3 is 14 residues long. In germline, CDR1 is ENHRY, CDR2 SYGVKD. CDR3 protein: CATSSLENTGELFF.

The CDR3 sequence: CASSLITRYEGDYGYTF. The chain joins TRBV13 to TRBJ1-2; the TCRdb call, TRBD1, lacks DNA for checking. The germline gives CDR1 PRHDT, CDR2 FYEKMQ (reference sequence). The CDR3 has 17 amino acids.

The chain recombines TRBV29-1 with TRBJ1-2; TCRdb returns TRBD1, unconfirmable since there is no DNA. Per germline, CDR1 SQVTM and CDR2 ANQGSEA. This CDR3 region has 12 residues. CDR3 region: CSATRDTYGYTF.

The chain recombines TRBV5-1 with TRBJ2-1; TCRdb reports TRBD2, a call that lacks DNA to check it against. Germline V lookup: CDR1 SGHRS, CDR2 YFSETQ. This CDR3 comprises 20 residues. CDR3 region: CASSAEDGVAGRRSYNEQFF.

CDR3 sequence: CASSSGLAGQFF. The chain has TRBV11-2 and TRBJ2-1; the D call from TCRdb, TRBD2, cannot be confirmed without DNA. The CDR3 extends over 12 amino acids. Germline CDR1 and CDR2: SGHAT and FQNNGV.

The chain is built from TRBV5-4 and TRBJ2-1. The CDR3 runs to 15 residues. CDR1 SGHNT and CDR2 YYREEE come from the germline V gene (reference sequence). This CDR3 is CARVLYGRFYNEQFF. Full variable domain (remainder filled in from reference TRBV5-4 and TRBJ2-1): ETGVTQSPTHLIKTRGQQVTLRCSSQSGHNTVSWYQQALGQGPQFIFQYYREEENGRGNFPPRFSGLQFPNYSSELNVNALELDDSALYLCARVLYGRFYNEQFFGPGTRLTVL.

This rearrangement joins TRBV7-7 to TRBJ2-1. Germline assignment: CDR1 SSHAT and CDR2 FNYEAQ (reference sequence). The CDR3 loop spans 12 amino acids. CDR3: CASSLVRDEQFF.

CDR3 sequence reads: CASKAGLLYNEQFF. The chain links TRBV21-1 to TRBJ2-1; TCRdb returns TRBD2, unconfirmable since there is no DNA. TRBV21-1 is annotated as a pseudogene. The CDR3 spans 14 residues.

This chain joins TRBV7-8 and TRBJ1-5. The length of the CDR3 is 15 residues. The germline V gene encodes CDR1 SGHVS and CDR2 FQNEAQ. The CDR3 here is CASSSEIYSNQPQHF.

The CDR3 protein is CASSLGTDSNQPQHF. The V call is TRBV7-9, the J call TRBJ1-5; TCRdb indicates TRBD1, and absent DNA this call remains unverified. The germline gives CDR1 SEHNR, CDR2 FQNEAQ (reference sequence). CDR3 length equals 15 residues.

The chain has TRBV15 and TRBJ1-4; TCRdb's assignment of TRBD1 cannot be checked, as there is no DNA. Germline lookup yields CDR1 LNHNV and CDR2 YYDKDF (reference sequence). This CDR3 region has 14 residues. Here the CDR3 reads CATSVDREVEKLFF.

The gene calls are TRBV27 and TRBJ1-5; TCRdb selects TRBD1, and the lack of DNA leaves this call unchecked. Germline V CDR1 and CDR2: MNHEY, SMNVEV (reference sequence). There are 13 residues in the CDR3. The CDR3 sequence is CASRPRSWQPQHF.

The chain combines TRBV7-6 with TRBJ2-1; TCRdb names TRBD1, which stays unverified in the absence of DNA. The germline CDR1 and CDR2 sequences are SGHVS and FNYEAQ. CDR3 length equals 17 residues. CDR3 sequence: CASSTRWRARGYNEQFF.

The CDR3 protein is CASGPYASTDTQYF. The V and J genes are TRBV12-5 and TRBJ2-3. CDR3 length: 14 amino acids. Germline lookup yields CDR1 LGHNT and CDR2 FRNRAP.

The chain joins TRBV4-1 to TRBJ2-2; the D call of TRBD2 rests on TCRdb alone, since no DNA is present to check it. This CDR3 region has 17 residues. The germline V gene encodes CDR1 MGHRA and CDR2 YSYEKL. CDR3 residues: CASSQALAGASTGELFF.

The chain has TRBV20-1 and TRBJ2-3; TCRdb reports TRBD2, a call that lacks DNA to check it against. Germline CDR1 reads DFQATT; CDR2 reads SNEGSKA (reference sequence). The CDR3 contains 15 residues. CDR3 protein: CSASRTPASTDTQYF.

This chain uses TRBV20-1 with TRBJ2-3; the D gene TCRdb calls, TRBD2, cannot be checked with no DNA. Germline CDR1 is DFQATT and CDR2 is SNEGSKA (reference sequence). CDR3 size: 17 residues. CDR3 residues: CSARVWGSGRISDTQYF.

The chain couples TRBV12-3 or TRBV12-4 to TRBJ1-3; TCRdb names TRBD1, which stays unverified in the absence of DNA. The CDR3 loop spans 13 amino acids. CDR3 region: CASNDRTGNTIYF.